These T cell receptor beta chains were read from a single sample in a study of PD-1 blockade in classical Hodgkin lymphoma. Assay: immunoSEQ multiplex PCR; the TCRdb copy retains only in-frame clones and omits some. Of roughly 50,000 clones in the sample, roughly 80% were seen once. Sequencing was performed on peripheral blood mononuclear cells (PBMCs), taken at baseline. Every receptor here comes from a human donor with classical Hodgkin lymphoma. CDR3s include the opening cysteine and the closing phenylalanine or tryptophan. A D gene is named only where the DNA matches it firmly. Clone size, where shown, is once, few, many, or a class for clones that have expanded.

clone_size j_call v_call d_call cdr3_aa cdr3_nt
medium-sized TRBJ1-2 TRBV6-6 - CASSQDGYYGYTF TGTGCCAGCAGCCAGGATGGGTACTATGGCTACACCTTC
- TRBJ2-3 TRBV5-8 - CASSLPWTTDTQYF TGTGCCAGCAGCTTGCCCTGGACTACAGATACGCAGTATTTT
- TRBJ2-6 TRBV19 TRBD1 CANPGQGRSGANVLTF TGTGCCAATCCGGGACAGGGGCGCTCTGGGGCCAACGTCCTGACTTTC
- TRBJ1-1 TRBV5-1 - CASSLFQGTEAFF TGCGCCAGCAGCTTGTTTCAAGGGACTGAAGCTTTCTTT
- TRBJ2-3 TRBV7-2 - CASSWLSGKGSSDF TGTGCCAGCAGCTGGTTATCGGGAAAGGGCAGTTCGGATTTT
- TRBJ2-7 TRBV11-3 - CASSYSNPGSGTHEQYF TGTGCCAGCAGCTACTCAAACCCGGGATCAGGCACCCACGAGCAGTACTTC
- TRBJ2-3 TRBV11-3 TRBD2 CASSNLAGGGTDTQYF TGTGCCAGCAGCAACCTAGCGGGAGGGGGCACAGATACGCAGTATTTT
- TRBJ1-1 TRBV6-5 - CASSYRGWNTEAFF TGTGCCAGCAGTTACAGGGGCTGGAACACTGAAGCTTTCTTT
- TRBJ2-5 TRBV30 - CAWSSSWSGETQYF TGTGCCTGGAGTTCTTCCTGGTCCGGCGAGACCCAGTACTTC
- TRBJ2-5 TRBV11-3 - CASRSPGHRETQYF TGTGCCAGCAGGTCTCCAGGGCACCGGGAGACCCAGTACTTC
- TRBJ2-5 TRBV19 - CASSSHTDSRQETQYF TGTGCCAGTAGCTCTCACACGGACAGCCGCCAAGAGACCCAGTACTTC
- TRBJ2-2 TRBV9 - CASSPHTGVKELFF TGTGCCAGCAGCCCCCACACCGGCGTAAAGGAGCTGTTTTTT
once TRBJ1-1 TRBV5-6 - CASSLDILNTEAFF TGTGCCAGCAGCTTGGACATATTGAACACTGAAGCTTTCTTT
- TRBJ2-5 TRBV11-3 TRBD2 CASSFHPGLAGETQYF TGTGCCAGCAGCTTTCATCCAGGACTAGCGGGAGAGACCCAGTACTTC
- TRBJ2-1 TRBV5-1 - CASSKMAYNEQFF TGCGCCAGCAGTAAAATGGCCTACAATGAGCAGTTCTTC
once TRBJ2-5 TRBV11-2 - CASSAGLRDQETQYF TGTGCCAGCAGCGCCGGGCTGCGGGACCAAGAGACCCAGTACTTC
- TRBJ1-2 TRBV4-2 - CASSQVATGAKTYGYTF TGTGCCAGCAGCCAAGTAGCAACAGGAGCAAAAACCTATGGCTACACCTTC
- TRBJ2-5 TRBV18 TRBD1 CASSPGTGGEETQYF TGTGCCAGCTCACCCGGGACAGGGGGCGAAGAGACCCAGTACTTC
- TRBJ1-4 TRBV28 - CASSLNGGPGGKLFF TGTGCCAGCAGTTTAAATGGAGGACCCGGGGGAAAACTGTTTTTT
- TRBJ1-5 TRBV7-2 - CASSLAHRAGPQHF TGTGCCAGCAGCTTAGCGCACAGGGCCGGGCCCCAGCATTTT
- TRBJ2-1 TRBV9 TRBD2 CASSVDMGGVYNEQFF TGTGCCAGCAGCGTAGATATGGGAGGGGTTTACAATGAGCAGTTCTTC
- TRBJ2-5 TRBV5-4 - CASSLGLGETQYF TGTGCCAGCAGCTTGGGATTAGGGGAGACCCAGTACTTC
- TRBJ1-3 TRBV27 - CASKTSRRSGNTIYF TGTGCCAGTAAAACGTCCAGGAGATCTGGAAACACCATATATTTT
- TRBJ2-1 TRBV6-5 - CASRATANNEQFF TGTGCCAGCAGGGCGACAGCAAACAATGAGCAGTTCTTC
once TRBJ1-4 TRBV9 - CASSVGIATNEKLFF TGTGCCAGCAGCGTAGGCATAGCAACTAATGAAAAACTGTTTTTT
- TRBJ2-2 TRBV6-5 - CASSGTGELFF TGTGCCAGCAGTGGAACCGGGGAGCTGTTTTTT
- TRBJ2-1 TRBV28 TRBD1 CASSQGISNEQFF TGTGCCAGCTCACAGGGGATCTCCAATGAGCAGTTCTTC
- TRBJ2-1 TRBV11-3 TRBD2 CASSPVRASGNENEQFF TGTGCCAGCAGCCCCGTTCGGGCTAGCGGGAACGAGAATGAGCAGTTCTTC
- TRBJ2-3 TRBV7-2 - CASIPILPSTGSLDTQYF TGTGCCAGCATCCCTATCCTTCCCTCTACCGGGAGTTTGGATACGCAGTATTTT
- TRBJ2-7 TRBV7-2 TRBD2 CASSLASSGRAYEQYF TGTGCCAGCAGCTTAGCCTCTAGCGGCAGGGCCTACGAGCAGTACTTC
- TRBJ2-1 TRBV11-2 TRBD2 CASSSIGRLAGRGEQFF TGTGCCAGCAGCTCTATAGGGAGACTAGCGGGAAGGGGGGAGCAGTTCTTC
- TRBJ2-1 TRBV4-3 - CASSQDWYNEQFF TGCGCCAGCAGCCAAGACTGGTACAATGAGCAGTTCTTC
- TRBJ1-2 TRBV6-5 - CASRPGAAGGYTF TGTGCCAGCAGGCCGGGGGCCGCCGGGGGCTACACCTTC
- TRBJ1-4 TRBV5-1 - CASSPGHTATNEKLFF TGCGCCAGCAGCCCAGGACATACTGCAACTAATGAAAAACTGTTTTTT
- TRBJ2-7 TRBV5-6 - CASSLNYEQYF TGTGCCAGCAGCTTGAATTACGAGCAGTACTTC
- TRBJ1-5 TRBV6-5 - CASSYNSNQPQHF TGTGCCAGCAGTTATAACTCCAATCAGCCCCAGCATTTT
- TRBJ2-3 TRBV12-5 TRBD2 CASGLVLAGRTDTQYF TGTGCTAGTGGTTTGGTACTAGCGGGACGCACAGATACGCAGTATTTT
- TRBJ2-5 TRBV11-2 - CASSSIPQETQYF TGTGCCAGCAGCTCAATCCCACAAGAGACCCAGTACTTC
- TRBJ1-1 TRBV9 - CASSVQMNTEAFF TGTGCCAGCAGCGTACAGATGAACACTGAAGCTTTCTTT
- TRBJ1-2 TRBV5-8 - CASSFRVGGYTF TGTGCCAGCAGCTTCAGGGTTGGAGGCTACACCTTC
- TRBJ2-2 TRBV4-3 - CASSQEQVNTGELFF TGCGCCAGCAGCCAAGAACAGGTGAACACCGGGGAGCTGTTTTTT
- TRBJ1-1 TRBV4-1 - CASSPQGLNTEAFF TGCGCCAGCAGCCCACAGGGCTTGAACACTGAAGCTTTCTTT
- TRBJ2-7 TRBV18 - CASSPGSFYEQYF TGTGCCAGCTCACCGGGATCCTTCTACGAGCAGTACTTC
few TRBJ2-3 TRBV7-7 - CASSLGGSGGADTQYF TGTGCTAGCAGCTTAGGGGGATCGGGTGGCGCAGATACGCAGTATTTT
- TRBJ2-3 TRBV7-2 TRBD1 CASSLDRGTDTQYF TGTGCCAGCAGCTTAGACAGGGGGACAGATACGCAGTATTTT
- TRBJ2-6 TRBV6-1 - CASSEDSSGANVLTF TGTGCCAGCAGTGAAGACAGCTCTGGGGCCAACGTCCTGACTTTC
- TRBJ2-2 TRBV5-8 - CASSPAGGGGTGELFF TGTGCCAGCAGCCCGGCGGGCGGTGGTGGAACCGGGGAGCTGTTTTTT
- TRBJ2-4 TRBV18 - CASSPPGQVAKNIQYF TGTGCCAGCTCACCACCGGGCCAGGTAGCCAAAAACATTCAGTACTTC
- TRBJ2-1 TRBV6-5 - CASSHNYNSYNEQFF TGTGCCAGCAGTCATAATTACAACTCCTACAATGAGCAGTTCTTC